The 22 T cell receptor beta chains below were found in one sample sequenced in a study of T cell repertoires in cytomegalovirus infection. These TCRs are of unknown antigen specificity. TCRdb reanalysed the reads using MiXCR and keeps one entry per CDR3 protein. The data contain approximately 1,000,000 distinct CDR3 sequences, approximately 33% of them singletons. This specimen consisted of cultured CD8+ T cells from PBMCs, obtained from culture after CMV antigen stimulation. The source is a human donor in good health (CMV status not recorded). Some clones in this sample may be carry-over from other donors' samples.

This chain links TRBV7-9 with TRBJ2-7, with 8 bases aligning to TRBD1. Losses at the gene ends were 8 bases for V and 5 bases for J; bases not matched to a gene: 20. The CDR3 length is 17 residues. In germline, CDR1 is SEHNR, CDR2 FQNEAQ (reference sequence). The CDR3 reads CASCPPRTGPLDDEQYF. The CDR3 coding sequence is TGTGCCAGCTGTCCCCCCAGGACAGGGCCCTTGGACGACGAGCAGTACTTC.

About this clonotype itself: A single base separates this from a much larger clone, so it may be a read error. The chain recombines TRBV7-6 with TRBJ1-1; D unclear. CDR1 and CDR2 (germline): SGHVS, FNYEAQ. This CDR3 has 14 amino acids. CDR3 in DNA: TGTACCAGCAGCACTCGGGCCCCGAACACTGAAGCTTTCTTT. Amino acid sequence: CTSSTRAPNTEAFF.

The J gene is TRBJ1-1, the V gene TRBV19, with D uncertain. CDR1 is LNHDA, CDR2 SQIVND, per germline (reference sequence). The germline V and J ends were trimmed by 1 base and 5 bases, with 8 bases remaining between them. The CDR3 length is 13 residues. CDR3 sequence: CASSIARGTEAFF. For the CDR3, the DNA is TGTGCCAGTAGTATAGCTCGAGGTACTGAAGCTTTCTTT. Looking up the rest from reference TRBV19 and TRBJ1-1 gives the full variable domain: DGGITQSPKYLFRKEGQNVTLSCEQNLNHDAMYWYRQDPGQGLRLIYYSQIVNDFQKGDIAEGYSVSREKKESFPLTVTSAQKNPTAFYLCASSIARGTEAFFGQGTRLTVV.

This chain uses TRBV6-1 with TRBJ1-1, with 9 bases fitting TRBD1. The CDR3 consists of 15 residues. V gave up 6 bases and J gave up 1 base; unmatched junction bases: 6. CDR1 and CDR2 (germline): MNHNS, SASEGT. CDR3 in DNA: TGTGCCAGCAGGCCCGGGACAGGGAAGAACACTGAAGCTTTCTTT. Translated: CASRPGTGKNTEAFF.

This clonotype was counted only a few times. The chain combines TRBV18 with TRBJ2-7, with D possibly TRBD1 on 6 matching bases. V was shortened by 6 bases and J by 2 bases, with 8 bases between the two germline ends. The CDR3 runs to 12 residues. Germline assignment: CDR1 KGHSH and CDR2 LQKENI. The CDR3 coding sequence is TGTGCCAGCTCTTGGGACACCTACGAGCAGTACTTC. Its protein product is CASSWDTYEQYF. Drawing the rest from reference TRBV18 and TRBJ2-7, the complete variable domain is NAGVMQNPRHLVRRRGQEARLRCSPMKGHSHVYWYRQLPEEGLKFMVYLQKENIIDESGMPKERFSAEFPKEGPSILRIQQVVRGDSAAYFCASSWDTYEQYFGPGTRLTVT.

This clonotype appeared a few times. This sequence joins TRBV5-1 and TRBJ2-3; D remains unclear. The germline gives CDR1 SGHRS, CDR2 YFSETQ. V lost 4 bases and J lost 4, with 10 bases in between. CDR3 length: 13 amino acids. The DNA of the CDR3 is TGCGCCAGCAGCAGCAAGGTGGCAGATACGCAGTATTTT. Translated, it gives CASSSKVADTQYF.

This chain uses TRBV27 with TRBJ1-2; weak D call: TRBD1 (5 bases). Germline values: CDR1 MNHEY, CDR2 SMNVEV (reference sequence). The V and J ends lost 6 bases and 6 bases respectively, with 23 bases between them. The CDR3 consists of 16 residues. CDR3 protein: CASRMKWDLNTNGYTF. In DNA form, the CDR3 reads TGTGCCAGCAGGATGAAATGGGACCTAAATACCAATGGCTACACCTTC.

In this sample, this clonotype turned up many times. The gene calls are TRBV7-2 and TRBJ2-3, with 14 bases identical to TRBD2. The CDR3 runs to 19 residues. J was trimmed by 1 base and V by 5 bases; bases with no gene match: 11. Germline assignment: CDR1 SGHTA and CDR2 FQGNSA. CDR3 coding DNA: TGTGCCAGCAGCACCCTGGGACTAGCGGGGGTCCAAGGCACAGATACGCAGTATTTT. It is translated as CASSTLGLAGVQGTDTQYF. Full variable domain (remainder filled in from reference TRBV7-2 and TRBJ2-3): GAGVSQSPSNKVTEKGKDVELRCDPISGHTALYWYRQSLGQGLEFLIYFQGNSAPDKSGLPSDRFSAERTGGSVSTLTIQRTQQEDSAVYLCASSTLGLAGVQGTDTQYFGPGTRLTVL.

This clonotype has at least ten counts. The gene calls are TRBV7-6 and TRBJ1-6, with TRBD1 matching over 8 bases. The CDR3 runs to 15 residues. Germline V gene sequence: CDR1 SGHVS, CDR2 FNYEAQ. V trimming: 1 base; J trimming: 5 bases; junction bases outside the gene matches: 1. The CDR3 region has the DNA TGTGCCAGCAGCTTAGGACAGGGGAATAATTCACCCCTCCACTTT. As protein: CASSLGQGNNSPLHF.

DNA of the CDR3: TGTGCCACCGAGAGGCAGGGCCTCTACAATGAGCAGTTCTTC. Protein sequence: CATERQGLYNEQFF. This sequence joins TRBV6-2 or TRBV6-3 and TRBJ2-1; tentative D call: TRBD1 (5 bases). CDR3 length equals 14 residues. Looked up from germline, CDR1 is MNHEY and CDR2 is SVGEGT. V was trimmed by 10 bases and J by 3 bases, leaving 16 bases between them.

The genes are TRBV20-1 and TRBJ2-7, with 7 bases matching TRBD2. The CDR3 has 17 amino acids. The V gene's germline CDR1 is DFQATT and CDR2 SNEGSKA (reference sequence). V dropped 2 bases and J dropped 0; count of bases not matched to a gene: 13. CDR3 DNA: TGCAGTGCTAGAAACCCTGAGGTGGGGGGGATCTCCTACGAGCAGTACTTC. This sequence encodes CSARNPEVGGISYEQYF.

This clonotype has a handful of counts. CDR3 region: CASSDEESYEQYF. The CDR3, as DNA: TGCGCCAGCAGTGATGAGGAATCCTACGAGCAGTACTTC. The V and J genes are TRBV10-1 and TRBJ2-7, with D unresolved. V was shortened by 3 bases and J by 1 base, with 7 bases between the two germline ends. This CDR3 has 13 residues. From germline, CDR1 is WNHNN and CDR2 SYGVQD (reference sequence).

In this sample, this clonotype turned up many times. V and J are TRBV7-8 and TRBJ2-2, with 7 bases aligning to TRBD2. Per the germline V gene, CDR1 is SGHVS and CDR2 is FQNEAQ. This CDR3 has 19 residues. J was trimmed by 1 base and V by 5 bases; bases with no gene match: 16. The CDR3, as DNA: TGTGCCAGCAGCCCCTCTCGATCGGGGGGTCCTGGGAACACCGGGGAGCTGTTTTTT. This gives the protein CASSPSRSGGPGNTGELFF.

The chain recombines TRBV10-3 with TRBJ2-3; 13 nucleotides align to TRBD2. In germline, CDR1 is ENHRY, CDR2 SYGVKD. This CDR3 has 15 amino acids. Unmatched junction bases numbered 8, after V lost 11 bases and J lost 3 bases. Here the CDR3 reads CASPGLAGLTDTQYF. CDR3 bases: TGTGCCTCGCCGGGACTAGCGGGGCTTACAGATACGCAGTATTTT.

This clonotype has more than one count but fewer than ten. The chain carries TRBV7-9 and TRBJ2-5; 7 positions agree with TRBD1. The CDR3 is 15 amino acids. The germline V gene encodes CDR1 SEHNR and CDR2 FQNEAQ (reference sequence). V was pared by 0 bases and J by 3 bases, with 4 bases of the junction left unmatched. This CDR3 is CASSLAGGSKETQYF. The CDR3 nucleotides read TGTGCCAGCAGCTTAGCAGGGGGCTCAAAAGAGACCCAGTACTTC.

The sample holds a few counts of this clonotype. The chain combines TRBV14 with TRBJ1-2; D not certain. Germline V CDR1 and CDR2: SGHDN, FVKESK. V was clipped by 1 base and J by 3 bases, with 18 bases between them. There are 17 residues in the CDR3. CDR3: CASSQVFGGVRDYGYTF. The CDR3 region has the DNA TGTGCCAGCAGCCAAGTCTTTGGCGGGGTTAGGGACTATGGCTACACCTTC.

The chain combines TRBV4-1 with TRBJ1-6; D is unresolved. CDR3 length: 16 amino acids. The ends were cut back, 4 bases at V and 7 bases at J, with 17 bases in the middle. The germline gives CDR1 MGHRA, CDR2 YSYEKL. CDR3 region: CASSPRAGFGNSPLHF. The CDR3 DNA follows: TGCGCCAGCAGCCCGAGGGCCGGGTTCGGGAATTCACCCCTCCACTTT.

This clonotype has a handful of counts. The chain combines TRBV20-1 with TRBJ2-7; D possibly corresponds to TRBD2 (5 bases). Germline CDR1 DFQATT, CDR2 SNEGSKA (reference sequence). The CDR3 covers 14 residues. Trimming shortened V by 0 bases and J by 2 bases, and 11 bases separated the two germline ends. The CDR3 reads CSARDRAAAYEQYF. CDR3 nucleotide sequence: TGCAGTGCTAGAGATCGAGCGGCCGCCTACGAGCAGTACTTC.

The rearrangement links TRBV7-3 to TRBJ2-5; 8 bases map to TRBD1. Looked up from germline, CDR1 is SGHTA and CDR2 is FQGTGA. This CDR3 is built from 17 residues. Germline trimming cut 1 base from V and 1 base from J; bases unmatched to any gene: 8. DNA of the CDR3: TGTGCCAGCAGCTTAATGGGGGTTACAGGGGGCCAAGAGACCCAGTACTTC. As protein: CASSLMGVTGGQETQYF. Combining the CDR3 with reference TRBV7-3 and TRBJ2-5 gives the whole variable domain GAGVSQTPSNKVTEKGKYVELRCDPISGHTALYWYRQSLGQGPEFLIYFQGTGAADDSGLPNDRFFAVRPEGSVSTLKIQRTERGDSAVYLCASSLMGVTGGQETQYFGPGTRLLVL.

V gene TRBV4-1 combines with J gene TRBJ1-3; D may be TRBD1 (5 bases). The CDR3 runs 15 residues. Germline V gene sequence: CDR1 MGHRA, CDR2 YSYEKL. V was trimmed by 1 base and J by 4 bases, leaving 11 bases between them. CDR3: CASSQGRGEGNTIYF. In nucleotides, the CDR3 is TGCGCCAGCAGCCAAGGAAGGGGTGAAGGAAACACCATATATTTT.

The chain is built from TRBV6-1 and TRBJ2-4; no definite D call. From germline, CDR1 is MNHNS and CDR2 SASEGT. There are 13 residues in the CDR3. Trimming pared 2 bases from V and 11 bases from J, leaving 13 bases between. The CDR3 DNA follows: TGTGCCAGCAGTGAATTAATGGAACGTGTTCAGTACTTC. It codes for CASSELMERVQYF.

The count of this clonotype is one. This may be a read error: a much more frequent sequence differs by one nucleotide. CDR3 DNA sequence: TGTGTCAGCCGCCTTGGGGGAACAGGCGCTTACGAGCAGTACTTC. Translated: CVSRLGGTGAYEQYF. The rearrangement uses TRBV6-5 and TRBJ2-7; tentatively, D is TRBD1 or TRBD2 (5 bases each). This CDR3 is built from 15 residues. CDR1 is MNHEY and CDR2 is SVGAGI in the germline V gene.